The 6 T cell receptor beta chains in this list originate from one sample, sequenced in a study of cytomegalovirus exposure and HLA in healthy donors. This PCR relied on a set of 60 Vbeta primers and 13 Jbeta primers. Profiling relied on immunoSEQ multiplex PCR, and the TCRdb table lists in-frame clones only, not all of them. Of 100,000 to 150,000 clones listed, around 69% are singletons. Material for sequencing was PBMCs. The receptors were sampled from a human donor in good health.

This clone occurred a few times. The chain uses TRBV28 and TRBJ1-1, with unresolved D. CDR1 MDHEN and CDR2 SYDVKM come from the germline V gene. The CDR3 has 16 residues. Trimming took off 10 bases at V and 4 bases at J, with 25 bases between the two ends. The CDR3 DNA reads TGTGCCACCAAATCTTTAAAGGGAGCCGAAGGCACTGAAGCTTTCTTT. The encoded protein is CATKSLKGAEGTEAFF.

The chain couples TRBV28 to TRBJ1-2; 11 bases are shared with TRBD1. Germline V gene sequence: CDR1 MDHEN, CDR2 SYDVKM. This CDR3 region has 13 residues. V was pared by 6 bases and J by 8 bases, with 5 bases of the junction left unmatched. The CDR3 bases are TGTGCCAGCAGCCAGGACAGGGGGCGAGGCTACACCTTC. Its translation: CASSQDRGRGYTF.

The chain is built from TRBV9 and TRBJ2-3; 7 nucleotides align to TRBD2. The CDR3 contains 15 residues. Germline trimming cut 3 bases from V and 8 bases from J; bases unmatched to any gene: 12. Germline assignment: CDR1 SGDLS and CDR2 YYNGEE. CDR3 nucleotides: TGTGCCAGCAGCGGGGGGTCAACCCCGGGAGGTACGCAGTATTTT. Its protein product is CASSGGSTPGGTQYF.

The chain employs TRBV28 and TRBJ2-7, with D possibly TRBD2 on 5 matching bases. The CDR3 totals 12 residues. Trimming stripped 7 bases from V and 3 bases from J, with 10 bases between. Germline CDR1 MDHEN, CDR2 SYDVKM. Written as DNA, the CDR3 is TGTGCCAGCACCGGGGAACGCTACGAGCAGTACTTC. Its translation is CASTGERYEQYF.

V gene TRBV6-6 combines with J gene TRBJ1-5; 11 bases align to TRBD1. With V trimmed by 6 bases and J by 0 bases, 4 bases remained unmatched. Germline V gene lookup returns CDR1 MNHNY and CDR2 SVGAGI (reference sequence). This CDR3 has 16 amino acids. The CDR3 DNA reads as TGTGCCAGCAGAGGACAGGGGGCAGGTAGCAATCAGCCCCAGCATTTT. It codes for CASRGQGAGSNQPQHF.

V gene TRBV6-1 combines with J gene TRBJ2-7; D remains unclear. Trimming left V 10 bases short and J 2 bases short, with 9 bases between. The CDR3 has 11 amino acids. Germline CDR1 reads MNHNS; CDR2 reads SASEGT. The CDR3 region is CATGRTYEQYF. CDR3 sequence (DNA): TGTGCCACAGGCAGAACCTACGAGCAGTACTTC.